These 25 T cell receptor beta chains were all obtained from the same sample, sequenced in a study of human T cells and chemical hapten exposure. The time point here: pre-sensitization, week 0. The treatment is: therapeutic diphenylcyclopropenone sensitization with weekly scalp DPC. TCRdb ran MiXCR on the RACE reads and lists one entry per CDR3 protein. This sample yields tens of thousands of distinct CDR3 sequences, of which approximately 9.8% are seen a single time; 11% to 15% belongs to the top ten. The sample here was whole blood, taken in connection with sensitization to the hapten diphenylcyclopropenone (DPC). The source of these receptors is a woman in her thirties or forties with alopecia areata. Some clones in this sample may be carry-over from other donors' samples.

Many counts were recorded for this clonotype. This rearrangement joins TRBV7-2 to TRBJ1-6, with D perhaps matching TRBD1 (5 bases). Germline CDR1 is SGHTA and CDR2 is FQGNSA. There are 13 residues in the CDR3. The germline V and J ends were trimmed by 6 bases and 8 bases, with 11 bases remaining between them. The CDR3, as DNA: TGTGCCAGCAGTCGGGACGCCGATTCACCCCTCCACTTT. Encoded protein: CASSRDADSPLHF.

This clonotype came up many times. The chain employs TRBV19 and TRBJ2-3; maybe TRBD2 (7 bases). This CDR3 spans 15 amino acids. The germline V gene encodes CDR1 LNHDA and CDR2 SQIVND (reference sequence). The V gene lost 3 bases and the J gene lost 4 bases, with 14 bases spanning the gap. CDR3 loop: CASSMRLGGPDTQYF. CDR3 nucleotide sequence: TGTGCCAGTAGTATGCGTTTGGGGGGGCCAGATACGCAGTATTTT.

This clonotype was seen repeatedly, ten times or more. The CDR3 coding sequence is TGTGCCAGCAGCGCCTCATCCGGGAGACCCCTCCACTTT. This sequence encodes CASSASSGRPLHF. This chain links TRBV9 with TRBJ1-6; D is undetermined. CDR1 SGDLS and CDR2 YYNGEE come from the germline V gene. V was cut by 3 bases and J by 12 bases, with 13 bases left in between. CDR3 length: 13 amino acids.

Only a few counts were recorded for this clonotype. The junction shows a germline mismatch at one end, possibly a read error. J is TRBJ2-1 and V is TRBV4-1; 7 bases fit TRBD2. The germline gives CDR1 MGHRA, CDR2 YSYEKL. The CDR3 is 13 amino acids. Here the CDR3 reads CASSQGMGGIQSF. CDR3 coding DNA: TGCGCCAGCAGCCAAGGGATGGGAGGGATTCAATCCTTC.

This clonotype was counted many times. The chain is built from TRBV6-2 or TRBV6-3 and TRBJ2-2; 9 nucleotides match TRBD1. CDR1 is MNHEY and CDR2 is SVGEGT in the germline V gene. The V gene end was trimmed by 6 bases and the J gene end by 5 bases; junction bases not matched to a gene: 7. CDR3 length: 15 amino acids. CDR3 coding DNA: TGTGCCAGCAGATTCCGGGACAGGGATACCGGGGAGCTGTTTTTT. Translated: CASRFRDRDTGELFF.

This clonotype was observed a handful of times. The rearrangement links TRBV7-9 to TRBJ2-4; TRBD2 matches 8 bases. V lost 5 bases, J lost 1 base, and 4 bases stayed unmatched. The CDR3 is made up of 15 amino acids. Per the germline V gene, CDR1 is SEHNR and CDR2 is FQNEAQ (reference sequence). In DNA, the CDR3 is TGTGCCAGCAGCCGGGAGGGTATGGCCAAAAACATTCAGTACTTC. It translates to CASSREGMAKNIQYF. Together with reference TRBV7-9 and TRBJ2-4, the CDR3 gives the full variable domain: DTGVSQNPRHKITKRGQNVTFRCDPISEHNRLYWYRQTLGQGPEFLTYFQNEAQLEKSRLLSDRFSAERPKGSFSTLEIQRTEQGDSAMYLCASSREGMAKNIQYFGAGTRLSVL.

CDR3 nucleotides: TGCGCCAGCAGCTTAAGCGGGGGGCCGTACAATGAGCAGTTCTTC. As protein: CASSLSGGPYNEQFF. V is TRBV5-1 and J is TRBJ2-1; TRBD2 matches at 9 bases. The CDR3 has 15 amino acids. The trim removed 2 bases at V and 4 bases at J, leaving 4 bases unmatched. Germline assignment: CDR1 SGHRS and CDR2 YFSETQ.

This clonotype was counted ten times or more. This chain uses TRBV29-1 with TRBJ2-2; D not resolved. Trimming pared 4 bases from V and 1 base from J, leaving 4 bases between. This CDR3 has 12 amino acids. Germline V gives CDR1 SQVTM, CDR2 ANQGSEA. The CDR3 DNA reads TGCAGCGTTGGGTGGAACACCGGGGAGCTGTTTTTT. Its protein is CSVGWNTGELFF.

This clonotype was counted only a few times. The rearrangement links TRBV10-2 to TRBJ2-3; TRBD2 aligns across 7 bases. J lost 2 bases, V lost 6 bases, and 8 bases had no gene match. The CDR3 has 15 residues. The germline V gene has CDR1 WSHSY and CDR2 SAAADI. CDR3 nucleotides: TGCGCCAGCAGCGTAAGGGCGGGGGTCACAGATACGCAGTATTTT. Residues: CASSVRAGVTDTQYF.

This clonotype was recorded many times. The rearrangement links TRBV20-1 to TRBJ2-3; D not certain. Between the trimmed V and J ends, which lost 2 bases and 6 bases, there was a span of 15 bases. Per germline, CDR1 DFQATT and CDR2 SNEGSKA (reference sequence). The CDR3 has 14 amino acids. This chain's CDR3 is CSARKNLPGDTQYF. CDR3 coding DNA: TGCAGTGCTAGAAAGAACCTCCCCGGGGATACGCAGTATTTT.

This clonotype has just a few counts. The V gene is TRBV11-2, the J gene TRBJ1-1, with a tentative D call TRBD1 (6 bases). This CDR3 region has 14 residues. Trimming cost V 1 base and J 12 bases, with 18 bases left between them. Germline lookup yields CDR1 SGHAT and CDR2 FQNNGV. The chain's CDR3 is CASSLVGTTSVPFF. The CDR3 DNA follows: TGTGCCAGCAGCTTAGTAGGGACAACTTCAGTACCTTTCTTT.

This clonotype was observed many times. The J gene is TRBJ1-2, the V gene TRBV5-1, with D unclear. Per the germline V gene, CDR1 is SGHRS and CDR2 is YFSETQ. V lost 1 base to trimming and J lost 2 bases, with 6 bases between them. The CDR3 contains 13 residues. The CDR3 region has the DNA TGCGCCAGCAGCTTGTTCAGAAACTATGGCTACACCTTC. Its protein product is CASSLFRNYGYTF.

This clonotype was observed at least ten times. The V gene is TRBV6-2 or TRBV6-3, the J gene TRBJ2-4; D gene uncertain. Trimming left V 4 bases short and J 0 bases short, with 7 bases between. This CDR3 region has 14 residues. Germline values: CDR1 MNHEY, CDR2 SVGEGT. The CDR3 coding sequence is TGTGCCAGCAGTTTGGATTTAGCCAAAAACATTCAGTACTTC. This translates into CASSLDLAKNIQYF.

This clonotype was counted many times. The rearrangement joins TRBV20-1 to TRBJ2-3; 8 nucleotides line up with TRBD2. V dropped 2 bases and J dropped 1; count of bases not matched to a gene: 8. CDR1 is DFQATT and CDR2 is SNEGSKA in the germline V gene (reference sequence). This CDR3 has 16 amino acids. CDR3 DNA: TGCAGTGCTAGACCTTCGGGGGGGTTTCGCACAGATACGCAGTATTTT. It yields the protein CSARPSGGFRTDTQYF.

This clonotype has a handful of counts. This rearrangement joins TRBV7-6 to TRBJ1-1, with D tentatively TRBD1 (6 bases). CDR1 and CDR2 (germline): SGHVS, FNYEAQ. The V end was cut by 1 base, the J end by 3 bases, with 15 bases between. This CDR3 is built from 16 residues. The CDR3: CASSLVSFRGDTEAFF. CDR3 sequence (DNA): TGTGCCAGCAGCTTAGTTTCGTTCAGGGGTGACACTGAAGCTTTCTTT.

This clonotype was counted only a few times. The chain joins TRBV20-1 to TRBJ1-2; a possible D gene is TRBD1 (5 bases). Germline V gives CDR1 DFQATT, CDR2 SNEGSKA (reference sequence). V lost 5 bases and J 4 bases, leaving 17 bases between the germline ends. The CDR3 has 14 residues. DNA for the CDR3: TGCAGTGCTCCTCGACAGCAACCACCCTATGGCTACACCTTC. This encodes CSAPRQQPPYGYTF.

This chain links TRBV19 with TRBJ2-2; no firm D call. Germline V gene lookup returns CDR1 LNHDA and CDR2 SQIVND (reference sequence). Between the trimmed V and J ends, which lost 7 bases and 0 bases, there was a span of 12 bases. This CDR3 spans 15 amino acids. The CDR3 sequence is CASILKSANTGELFF. The DNA for the CDR3 is TGTGCCAGTATCTTGAAATCCGCGAACACCGGGGAGCTGTTTTTT.

This rearrangement joins TRBV29-1 to TRBJ2-7; TRBD1 matches at 8 bases. Germline V gene sequence: CDR1 SQVTM, CDR2 ANQGSEA. The CDR3 is made up of 13 amino acids. The ends lost 7 bases at V and 3 bases at J; junction bases unmatched: 8. CDR3 sequence (DNA): TGCAGCGCTACAGGGGGTAGGAACTACGAGCAGTACTTC. Translated, it gives CSATGGRNYEQYF.

This clonotype was counted ten times or more. The rearrangement uses TRBV12-3 or TRBV12-4 and TRBJ1-4; D is undetermined. This CDR3 spans 15 amino acids. Trimming pared 6 bases from V and 6 bases from J, leaving 17 bases between. CDR3 sequence (DNA): TGTGCCAGCAGCTCCCGGGGAGGGCGTTATGAAAAACTGTTTTTT. Its protein product is CASSSRGGRYEKLFF.

This clonotype occurred a few times. V usage is TRBV7-9 and J usage is TRBJ1-6, with D unresolved. V was cut by 1 base and J by 12 bases, with 7 bases left in between. The germline CDR1 and CDR2 sequences are SEHNR and FQNEAQ (reference sequence). This CDR3 contains 12 residues. Written as DNA, the CDR3 is TGTGCCAGCAGCTTAGAACTTGGACCCCTCCACTTT. This sequence encodes CASSLELGPLHF. The full variable domain, rest sourced from reference TRBV7-9 and TRBJ1-6, is DTGVSQNPRHKITKRGQNVTFRCDPISEHNRLYWYRQTLGQGPEFLTYFQNEAQLEKSRLLSDRFSAERPKGSFSTLEIQRTEQGDSAMYLCASSLELGPLHFGNGTRLTVT.

This clonotype occurred many times. The chain employs TRBV7-2 and TRBJ2-7, with 8 bases identical to TRBD1. There are 17 residues in the CDR3. With 5 bases clipped from V and 0 bases from J, the junction kept 12 bases outside the gene matches. Germline V CDR1 and CDR2: SGHTA, FQGNSA. CDR3 region: CASSPFPRGPRSYEQYF. CDR3 sequence (DNA): TGTGCCAGCAGCCCCTTCCCCAGGGGGCCCCGCTCCTACGAGCAGTACTTC. The whole variable domain, filled in from reference TRBV7-2 and TRBJ2-7, reads GAGVSQSPSNKVTEKGKDVELRCDPISGHTALYWYRQSLGQGLEFLIYFQGNSAPDKSGLPSDRFSAERTGGSVSTLTIQRTQQEDSAVYLCASSPFPRGPRSYEQYFGPGTRLTVT.

The chain recombines TRBV7-3 with TRBJ2-3, with 7 bases matching TRBD1. This CDR3 contains 15 residues. Germline V lookup: CDR1 SGHTA, CDR2 FQGTGA. J gave up 1 base and V 5 bases, and 6 bases lay outside the gene matches. CDR3 sequence reads: CASSAAQGGTDTQYF. The CDR3 DNA sequence: TGTGCCAGCAGCGCCGCCCAGGGGGGCACAGATACGCAGTATTTT.

This clonotype was seen only a few times. V and J are TRBV2 and TRBJ2-1; D remains ambiguous. The CDR3 has 12 amino acids. Germline V lookup: CDR1 SNHLY, CDR2 FYNNEI. V lost 4 bases and J 15 bases, leaving 16 bases between the germline ends. CDR3 sequence: CASSAPPTGGFF. The CDR3 DNA is TGTGCCAGCAGTGCCCCACCCACCGGCGGGTTCTTC.

The rearrangement links TRBV13 to TRBJ1-5; weak D call: TRBD1 (6 bases). Trimming shortened V by 3 bases and J by 0 bases, and 12 bases separated the two germline ends. The CDR3 length is 16 residues. Germline CDR1 PRHDT, CDR2 FYEKMQ (reference sequence). The CDR3 here is CASSFLQGTSNQPQHF. In DNA form, the CDR3 reads TGTGCCAGCAGCTTTCTTCAGGGGACTAGCAATCAGCCCCAGCATTTT.

The chain combines TRBV12-3 or TRBV12-4 with TRBJ1-4; D not certain. Trimming removed 4 bases from V and 4 bases from J, with 4 bases in between. The CDR3 is 12 residues long. This CDR3 is CASSYLNEKLFF. The CDR3 coding sequence is TGTGCCAGCAGTTATCTTAATGAAAAACTGTTTTTT.